The 4 T cell receptor beta chains below come from one sample, sequenced in a study of T cells in Graves' hyperthyroidism and ophthalmopathy. TCR beta CDR3 regions were amplified from RNA. With the HTBI primer set, the TCR CDR3 went through a first round of RT-PCR. TCRdb passed the multiplex PCR reads through MiXCR, listing each CDR3 protein once. The repertoire consists of about 510,000 distinct CDR3 sequences, with 35% to 50% occurring once and the leading ten covering 44%. The sequenced sample consisted of peripheral blood or thyroid tissue (not recorded which). The receptors stem from an adult woman with Graves' disease, either hyperthyroidism or ophthalmopathy (not recorded which).

Many counts were recorded for this clonotype. CDR3 in DNA: TGCAGTGCTAGCCCTTCATCGACAGGGGAGACCCAGTACTTC. Protein: CSASPSSTGETQYF. The V and J genes are TRBV20-1 and TRBJ2-5; 7 bases match TRBD1. Germline CDR1 reads DFQATT; CDR2 reads SNEGSKA (reference sequence). The CDR3 is 14 amino acids. The V segment lost 3 bases and the J segment 5 bases; nucleotides outside the gene matches: 9.

The chain links TRBV12-3 or TRBV12-4 to TRBJ1-5, with TRBD1 matching 8 bases. J lost 5 bases, V lost 2 bases, and 2 bases had no gene match. CDR3 size: 14 residues. CDR3 sequence: CASSLQGAHQPQHF. CDR3 nucleotides: TGTGCCAGCAGTTTACAGGGGGCACATCAGCCCCAGCATTTT.

V usage is TRBV30 and J usage is TRBJ1-1; no clear D. The CDR3 is 13 amino acids. In germline, CDR1 is GTSNPN, CDR2 SVGIG (reference sequence). V was trimmed by 2 bases and J by 1 base, leaving 8 bases between them. The CDR3 sequence is CAWSFTGNTEAFF. In DNA, the CDR3 is TGTGCCTGGAGTTTCACGGGGAACACTGAAGCTTTCTTT. Full variable domain (outside the CDR3, taken from reference TRBV30 and TRBJ1-1): SQTIHQWPATLVQPVGSPLSLECTVEGTSNPNLYWYRQAAGRGLQLLFYSVGIGQISSEVPQNLSASRPQDRQFILSSKKLLLSDSGFYLCAWSFTGNTEAFFGQGTRLTVV.

This clonotype occurred many times. V gene TRBV20-1 combines with J gene TRBJ2-2, with D tentatively TRBD2 (6 bases). V was shortened by 3 bases and J by 1 base, with 9 bases between the two germline ends. Germline loops: CDR1 DFQATT, CDR2 SNEGSKA (reference sequence). CDR3 length: 14 amino acids. Here the CDR3 DNA reads TGCAGTGCTAGTTTAGCGGAGAACACCGGGGAGCTGTTTTTT. It specifies CSASLAENTGELFF.